These 27 T cell receptor beta chains were sequenced from one sample in a study of shared clonotypes between healthy human individuals. Generated by immunoSEQ multiplex PCR, the TCRdb table keeps only in-frame clones and is missing some. Of millions of clones in the sample, around 94% are singletons; the top ten hold 0.13% to 0.15%. Sequencing was done on a sample of naive CD4+ T cells sorted from blood. The subset is: CD45RA+ positively selected. These receptors were collected from a man aged 18-30 years in good health.

The CDR3 loop is CASSAGQGGQPQHF. In DNA, the CDR3 is TGTGCCAGCAGCGCGGGACAGGGGGGTCAGCCCCAGCATTTT. The chain uses TRBV5-5 and TRBJ1-5, with 11 bases that match TRBD1. CDR1 and CDR2 (germline): SGHKS, YYEKEE (reference sequence). V dropped 4 bases and J dropped 6; count of bases not matched to a gene: 3. This CDR3 is built from 14 residues.

This clone was picked up one time. V and J are TRBV19 and TRBJ1-1; TRBD1 agrees at 9 bases. Germline V CDR1 and CDR2: LNHDA, SQIVND (reference sequence). Trimming removed 5 bases from V and 2 bases from J; junction bases left unmatched: 9. CDR3 length: 16 residues. The CDR3 sequence is CASSGRTGAGNTEAFF. As DNA, the CDR3 is TGTGCCAGTAGTGGGCGGACAGGGGCTGGAAACACTGAAGCTTTCTTT.

This clone has more than one count but fewer than ten. The rearrangement links TRBV6-6 to TRBJ1-6; TRBD1 aligns across 8 bases. The CDR3 extends over 15 amino acids. Germline values: CDR1 MNHNY, CDR2 SVGAGI (reference sequence). V dropped 5 bases and J dropped 9; count of bases not matched to a gene: 9. In nucleotides, the CDR3 is TGTGCCAGCAGTAGAATTCAGGGGGCGGGTTCACCCCTCCACTTT. It is translated as CASSRIQGAGSPLHF.

Points on this clone: This specimen includes other DNA sequences encoding the same CDR3. The V call is TRBV6-5, the J call TRBJ2-5; perhaps D is TRBD1 or TRBD2 (5 bases each). Looked up from germline, CDR1 is MNHEY and CDR2 is SVGAGI. This CDR3 has 12 amino acids. Trimming cost V 5 bases and J 5 bases, with 9 bases left between them. The CDR3 loop is CASSRWGETQYF. The DNA of the CDR3 is TGTGCCAGCAGTAGGTGGGGGGAGACCCAGTACTTC.

The chain carries TRBV13 and TRBJ2-7; D might be TRBD1 or TRBD2, each matching 5 bases. V lost 5 bases and J 0 bases, leaving 11 bases between the germline ends. Germline-derived CDR1 and CDR2 are PRHDT and FYEKMQ (reference sequence). The CDR3 loop spans 14 amino acids. As DNA, the CDR3 is TGTGCCAGCAGCCCGCCGGGGCTCTCCTACGAGCAGTACTTC. Protein sequence: CASSPPGLSYEQYF.

This chain joins TRBV5-3 and TRBJ1-4, with unresolved D. TRBV5-3 is an ORF; its function is uncertain. This CDR3 spans 15 amino acids. Trimming shortened V by 0 bases and J by 4 bases, and 10 bases separated the two germline ends. DNA for the CDR3: TGTGCCAGAAGCTTGGAGGAGGGCGTTAATGAAAAACTGTTTTTT. It yields the protein CARSLEEGVNEKLFF.

This sequence joins TRBV5-4 and TRBJ1-5; no firm D call. Germline assignment: CDR1 SGHNT and CDR2 YYREEE (reference sequence). V was cut by 6 bases and J by 0 bases, with 13 bases left in between. The CDR3 totals 15 residues. CDR3 protein: CASTKGPDSNQPQHF. In DNA form, the CDR3 reads TGTGCCAGCACCAAAGGTCCTGATAGCAATCAGCCCCAGCATTTT.

Note on this clone: The same CDR3 can be traced to other DNA sequences in this sample. V usage is TRBV6-1 and J usage is TRBJ1-5; D possibly corresponds to TRBD1 (6 bases). Germline-derived CDR1 and CDR2 are MNHNS and SASEGT. V lost 6 bases and J lost 7, with 16 bases in between. The CDR3 loop spans 14 amino acids. DNA of the CDR3: TGTGCCAGCAGCGGAGAGGGGGGCGGACAGCCCCAGCATTTT. Translated, it gives CASSGEGGGQPQHF.

The genes are TRBV7-8 and TRBJ2-5; 7 nucleotides align to TRBD1. This CDR3 comprises 16 residues. Germline V gives CDR1 SGHVS, CDR2 FQNEAQ. The junction had 12 bases not matched to a gene; V was cut back by 5 bases and J by 3 bases. CDR3 residues: CASSHQLGTEEETQYF. CDR3 nucleotide sequence: TGTGCCAGCAGCCACCAACTAGGGACAGAAGAAGAGACCCAGTACTTC.

This chain joins TRBV28 and TRBJ2-3; 8 nucleotides agree with TRBD2. This CDR3 region has 14 residues. V lost 6 bases and J lost 3; bases outside the gene matches: 5. Per germline, CDR1 MDHEN and CDR2 SYDVKM. CDR3 loop: CASRGTSGTDTQYF. Here the CDR3 DNA reads TGTGCCAGCAGAGGGACTAGTGGGACAGATACGCAGTATTTT.

The genes are TRBV23-1 and TRBJ2-2; TRBD2 matches at 7 bases. TRBV23-1 is sorted into the ORF group, with uncertain function. CDR3 size: 15 residues. Losses at the gene ends were 8 bases for V and 0 bases for J; bases not matched to a gene: 6. DNA for the CDR3: TGCGCCAGCCTTCTAGCGGCTTCGAACACCGGGGAGCTGTTTTTT. Translation: CASLLAASNTGELFF.

This chain uses TRBV10-3 with TRBJ2-7; 8 bases are a match to TRBD1. Germline CDR1 ENHRY, CDR2 SYGVKD. The CDR3 loop spans 13 amino acids. The J segment lost 7 bases and the V segment lost 6 bases, leaving 8 bases of the junction unmatched. CDR3 in amino acids: CAIRGQVSGEQYF. The CDR3 DNA reads TGTGCCATCAGGGGACAGGTTTCAGGAGAGCAGTACTTC.

The CDR3 bases are TGTGCTAGTGGTTTGGTACTTAGGGGGCTAGCGGGAGCCACAGATACGCAGTATTTT. This translates into CASGLVLRGLAGATDTQYF. The genes are TRBV12-5 and TRBJ2-3; 10 positions match TRBD2. Germline CDR1 is LGHNT and CDR2 is FRNRAP. The CDR3 extends over 19 amino acids. V lost 0 bases, J lost 2 bases, and 11 bases stayed unmatched. Looking up the rest from reference TRBV12-5 and TRBJ2-3 gives the full variable domain: DARVTQTPRHKVTEMGQEVTMRCQPILGHNTVFWYRQTMMQGLELLAYFRNRAPLDDSGMPKDRFSAEMPDATLATLKIQPSEPRDSAVYFCASGLVLRGLAGATDTQYFGPGTRLTVL.

The genes are TRBV30 and TRBJ1-2; D not certain. The CDR3 totals 11 residues. Germline CDR1 and CDR2: GTSNPN and SVGIG (reference sequence). V lost 4 bases and J lost 2, with 5 bases in between. CDR3 DNA sequence: TGTGCCTGGACGGAAAACTATGGCTACACCTTC. This sequence encodes CAWTENYGYTF.

This sequence joins TRBV10-3 and TRBJ1-4, with 9 bases identical to TRBD1. After removal of 10 bases from V and 7 bases from J, the junction contained 10 bases not matched to a gene. The CDR3 totals 14 residues. Germline values: CDR1 ENHRY, CDR2 SYGVKD. The CDR3 region is CASWTGASGEKLFF. The CDR3 DNA follows: TGTGCCAGCTGGACAGGGGCCTCAGGTGAAAAACTGTTTTTT.

The J gene is TRBJ1-1, the V gene TRBV6-6; no clear D. The V gene's germline CDR1 is MNHNY and CDR2 SVGAGI (reference sequence). CDR3 size: 14 residues. V dropped 10 bases and J dropped 0 bases, with 15 bases sitting between them. DNA of the CDR3: TGTGCCATCCATACACGAATGTTGAACACTGAAGCTTTCTTT. Translated: CAIHTRMLNTEAFF.

DNA of the CDR3: TGTGCCAGCAGTTTACGCCTTTACAATGAGCAGTTCTTC. This sequence encodes CASSLRLYNEQFF. The chain uses TRBV27 and TRBJ2-1; D is unclear. Germline V gene sequence: CDR1 MNHEY, CDR2 SMNVEV (reference sequence). V lost 2 bases and J 4 bases, leaving 6 bases between the germline ends. This CDR3 comprises 13 residues.

This chain links TRBV14 with TRBJ1-6, with 7 bases that match TRBD1. The CDR3 length is 16 residues. The J segment lost 10 bases and the V segment lost 1 base, leaving 10 bases of the junction unmatched. The germline gives CDR1 SGHDN, CDR2 FVKESK. CDR3 amino acids: CASSQVGNRGMSPLHF. The CDR3 DNA is TGTGCCAGCAGCCAAGTAGGTAACAGGGGTATGTCACCCCTCCACTTT.

The gene calls are TRBV5-4 and TRBJ2-2, with 13 positions matching TRBD2. The CDR3 is 16 amino acids. The junction had 6 bases not matched to a gene; V was cut back by 4 bases and J by 6 bases. Germline CDR1 SGHNT, CDR2 YYREEE (reference sequence). The chain's CDR3 is CASSPGTSGVSGELFF. The CDR3 region has the DNA TGTGCCAGCAGCCCGGGGACTAGCGGGGTATCCGGGGAGCTGTTTTTT.

This sequence joins TRBV19 and TRBJ2-1; no definite D call. The V end lost 10 bases, the J end lost 8 bases, and 21 bases lay between the germline ends. Per germline, CDR1 LNHDA and CDR2 SQIVND (reference sequence). The CDR3 is made up of 14 amino acids. The CDR3 DNA follows: TGTGCCACCGCGGACCGCCACCGAGAGGATGAGCAGTTCTTC. Its protein is CATADRHREDEQFF.

In regard to this clone: Other DNA sequences from this sample encode an identical CDR3 as well. The chain has TRBV6-5 and TRBJ2-2, with 9 bases fitting TRBD2. This CDR3 is 14 amino acids long. The V segment lost 6 bases and the J segment 2 bases; nucleotides outside the gene matches: 1. Germline CDR1 is MNHEY and CDR2 is SVGAGI. The CDR3 DNA reads as TGTGCCAGCAGGACTAGCGGTAACACCGGGGAGCTGTTTTTT. It translates to CASRTSGNTGELFF.

The chain has TRBV10-3 and TRBJ2-7; the match to TRBD2 covers 11 bases. The CDR3 is 16 amino acids. In germline, CDR1 is ENHRY, CDR2 SYGVKD. Trimming at V came to 9 bases and at J to 0 bases, leaving 10 bases not matched to a gene. The CDR3 spells CAIAGLAGGSSYEQYF. The CDR3 nucleotides read TGTGCCATTGCCGGACTAGCGGGCGGAAGCTCCTACGAGCAGTACTTC.

V usage is TRBV7-2 and J usage is TRBJ2-1, with a weak D call TRBD2 (5 bases). The CDR3 totals 14 residues. Germline assignment: CDR1 SGHTA and CDR2 FQGNSA. V was cut by 0 bases and J by 6 bases, with 9 bases left in between. Here the CDR3 reads CASSLAFGVNEQFF. The CDR3 region has the DNA TGTGCCAGCAGCTTAGCTTTCGGGGTCAATGAGCAGTTCTTC.

This chain joins TRBV6-5 and TRBJ2-7; the D call may be TRBD1 or TRBD2 (5 bases each). Germline V gene lookup returns CDR1 MNHEY and CDR2 SVGAGI. The CDR3 loop spans 13 amino acids. The V end was cut by 2 bases, the J end by 2 bases, with 7 bases between. CDR3 sequence reads: CASSYQGPYEQYF. In DNA form, the CDR3 reads TGTGCCAGCAGTTACCAGGGACCCTACGAGCAGTACTTC.

DNA for the CDR3: TGTGCCAGCAGTTTATACAGGGGGAGCGAGCAGTACTTC. This encodes CASSLYRGSEQYF. V usage is TRBV6-5 and J usage is TRBJ2-5, with 8 bases that match TRBD1. The J call is in doubt because the DNA end fits TRBJ2-7 better. Germline V gene sequence: CDR1 MNHEY, CDR2 SVGAGI. The CDR3 covers 13 residues.

The sample holds a few counts of this clone. The chain couples TRBV7-8 to TRBJ1-6; D gene ambiguous. The CDR3 contains 12 residues. V lost 4 bases and J lost 10, with 8 bases in between. The germline CDR1 and CDR2 sequences are SGHVS and FQNEAQ. Here the CDR3 DNA reads TGTGCCAGCAGCTCCTCTGACTCACCCCTCCACTTT. Translated, it gives CASSSSDSPLHF.

Turning to this clone: Distinct nucleotide sequences in the sample also encode this CDR3. This sequence joins TRBV5-1 and TRBJ2-3; D unresolved. CDR3 length: 14 residues. Trimming took 0 bases from V and 0 from J, leaving 5 bases between them. Per germline, CDR1 SGHRS and CDR2 YFSETQ. CDR3 amino acids: CASSLVGSTDTQYF. CDR3 DNA: TGCGCCAGCAGCTTGGTTGGTAGCACAGATACGCAGTATTTT.